A single T cell receptor (beta chain) is shown here with its context. Its antigen remains unknown. The PCR contained 60 Vbeta and 13 Jbeta primers. Some clones are missing from TCRdb's copy, which holds only in-frame ones; the method was immunoSEQ multiplex PCR. Found here are under 200,000 clones, less than 80% of them singletons; the top ten hold roughly 2%. This sample was included in a study of cytomegalovirus exposure and HLA in healthy donors. Study-wide background: Among a few hundred genotyped donors, 80% to 90% fell in the Caucasian-associated ancestry cluster.

Findings of the study overall: With later analysis, a missense DCLRE1C variant became linked to TCR beta V- and J-gene trimming. Approximately 17,000 TCR beta sequences were associated with HLA alleles at 0.05 false discovery rate in a later analysis. Earlier analysis looked at TCR beta V segments, and most were productive about 87% or about 30% of the time.

This sequence was found in a man aged 40-55 years in good health and CMV-seronegative. The sequenced sample consisted of PBMCs.

The CDR3 loop reads CASSVSGRGLGTEAFF. In DNA form, the CDR3 reads TGTGCCAGCAGCGTAAGTGGCAGGGGGCTTGGCACTGAAGCTTTCTTT. The chain uses TRBV9 and TRBJ1-1; 8 bases align to TRBD1. The CDR3 sequence is 16 residues long. Germline-derived CDR1 and CDR2 are SGDLS and YYNGEE. J gave up 4 bases and V 1 base, and 9 bases lay outside the gene matches.